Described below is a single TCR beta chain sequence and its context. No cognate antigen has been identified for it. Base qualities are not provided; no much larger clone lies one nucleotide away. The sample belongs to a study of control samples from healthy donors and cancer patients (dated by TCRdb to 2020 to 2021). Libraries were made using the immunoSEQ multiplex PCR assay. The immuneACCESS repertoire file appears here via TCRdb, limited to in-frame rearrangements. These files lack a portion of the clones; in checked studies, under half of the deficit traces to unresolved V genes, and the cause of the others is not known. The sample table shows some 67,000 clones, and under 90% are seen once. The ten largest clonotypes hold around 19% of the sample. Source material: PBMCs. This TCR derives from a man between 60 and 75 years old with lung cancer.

For the CDR3, the sequence is CASSPMEGSSGNTIYF. The DNA reads TGTGCCAGCTCACCAATGGAAGGTAGCTCTGGAAACACCATATATTTT. The sequence is built from TRBV18 and TRBJ1-3; the D gene is not confidently resolved. Cut back by 2 bases and 0 bases, the V and J ends lie 11 bases apart. Based on the germline V gene, the CDR1 and CDR2 sequences are KGHSH and LQKENI. Including cysteine and phenylalanine, the CDR3 has 16 amino acids. The sequence is cut down to CDR3 DNA, 48 bases in frame from base 1.